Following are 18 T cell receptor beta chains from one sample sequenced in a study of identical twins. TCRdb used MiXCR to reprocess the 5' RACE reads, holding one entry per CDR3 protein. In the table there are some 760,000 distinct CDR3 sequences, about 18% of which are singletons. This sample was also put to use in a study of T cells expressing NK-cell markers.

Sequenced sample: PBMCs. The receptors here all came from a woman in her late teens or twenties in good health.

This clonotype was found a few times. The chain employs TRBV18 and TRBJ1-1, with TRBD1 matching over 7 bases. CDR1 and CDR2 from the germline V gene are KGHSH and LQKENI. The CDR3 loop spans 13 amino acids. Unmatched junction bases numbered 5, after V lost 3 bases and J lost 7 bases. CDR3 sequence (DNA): TGTGCCAGCTCACCTCGGACAGGAGTTGAAGCTTTCTTT. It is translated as CASSPRTGVEAFF.

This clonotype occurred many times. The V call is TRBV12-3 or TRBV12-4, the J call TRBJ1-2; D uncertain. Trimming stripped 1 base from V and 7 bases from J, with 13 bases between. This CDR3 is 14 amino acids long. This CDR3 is CASSLVLTSGGYTF. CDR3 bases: TGTGCCAGCAGTTTAGTCCTTACAAGTGGTGGCTACACCTTC.

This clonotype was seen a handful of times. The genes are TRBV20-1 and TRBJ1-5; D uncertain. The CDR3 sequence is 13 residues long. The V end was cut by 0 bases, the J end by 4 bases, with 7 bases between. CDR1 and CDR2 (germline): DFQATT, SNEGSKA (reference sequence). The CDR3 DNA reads TGCAGTGCTAGAGATCGCCCGAATCAGCCCCAGCATTTT. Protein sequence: CSARDRPNQPQHF.

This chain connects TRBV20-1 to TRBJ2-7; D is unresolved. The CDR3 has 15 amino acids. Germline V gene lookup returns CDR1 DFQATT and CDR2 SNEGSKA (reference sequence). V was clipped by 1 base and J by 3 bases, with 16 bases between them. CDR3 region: CSARGIRSPNYEQYF. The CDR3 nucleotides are TGCAGTGCTAGAGGAATTAGGAGCCCGAACTACGAGCAGTACTTC.

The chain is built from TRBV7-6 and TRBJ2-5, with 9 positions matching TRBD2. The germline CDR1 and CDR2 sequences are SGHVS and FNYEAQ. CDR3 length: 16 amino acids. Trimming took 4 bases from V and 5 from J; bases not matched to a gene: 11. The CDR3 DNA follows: TGTGCCAGCAGCTCGAATCTAGCGGGGCACGGGGAGACCCAGTACTTC. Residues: CASSSNLAGHGETQYF.

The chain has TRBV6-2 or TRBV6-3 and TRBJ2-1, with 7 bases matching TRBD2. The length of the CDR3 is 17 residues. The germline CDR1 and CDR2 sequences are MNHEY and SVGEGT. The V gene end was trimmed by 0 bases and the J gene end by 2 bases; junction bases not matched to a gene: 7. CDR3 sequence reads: CASSYSGGRRAYNEQFF. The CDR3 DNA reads TGTGCCAGCAGTTACTCAGGCGGGAGAAGAGCCTACAATGAGCAGTTCTTC.

CDR3 sequence: CASSPVGTYEQYF. Here the CDR3 DNA reads TGTGCCAGCAGCCCGGTCGGCACCTACGAGCAGTACTTC. The chain is built from TRBV7-2 and TRBJ2-7; no clear D gene. The V end lost 5 bases, the J end lost 2 bases, and 10 bases lay between the germline ends. This CDR3 contains 13 residues. The germline CDR1 and CDR2 sequences are SGHTA and FQGNSA.

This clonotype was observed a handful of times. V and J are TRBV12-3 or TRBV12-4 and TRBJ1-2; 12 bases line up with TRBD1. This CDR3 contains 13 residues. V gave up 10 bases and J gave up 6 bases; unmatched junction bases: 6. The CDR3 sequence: CANAGTGGNGYTF. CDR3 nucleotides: TGTGCCAACGCCGGGACAGGGGGCAATGGCTACACCTTC.

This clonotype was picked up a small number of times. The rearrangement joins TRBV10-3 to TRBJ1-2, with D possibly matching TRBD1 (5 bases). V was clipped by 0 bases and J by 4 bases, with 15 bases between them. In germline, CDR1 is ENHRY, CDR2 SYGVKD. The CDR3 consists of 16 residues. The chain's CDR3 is CAISESGDLLTYGYTF. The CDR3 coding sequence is TGTGCCATCAGTGAGTCGGGGGACCTTCTGACCTATGGCTACACCTTC.

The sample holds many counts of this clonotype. The DNA of the CDR3 is TGCAGCGGTTCACAGGGGGGCAATGAGCAGTTCTTC. It specifies CSGSQGGNEQFF. The rearrangement joins TRBV29-1 to TRBJ2-1; 8 nucleotides agree with TRBD1. Trimming at V came to 7 bases and at J to 6 bases, leaving 5 bases not matched to a gene. The CDR3 length is 12 residues. Germline V gene sequence: CDR1 SQVTM, CDR2 ANQGSEA.

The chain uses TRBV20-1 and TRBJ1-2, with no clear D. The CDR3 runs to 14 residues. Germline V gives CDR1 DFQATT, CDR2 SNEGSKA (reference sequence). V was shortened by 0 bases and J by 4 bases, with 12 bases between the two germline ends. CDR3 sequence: CSARDHDAGYGYTF. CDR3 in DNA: TGCAGTGCTAGAGATCATGACGCTGGCTATGGCTACACCTTC.

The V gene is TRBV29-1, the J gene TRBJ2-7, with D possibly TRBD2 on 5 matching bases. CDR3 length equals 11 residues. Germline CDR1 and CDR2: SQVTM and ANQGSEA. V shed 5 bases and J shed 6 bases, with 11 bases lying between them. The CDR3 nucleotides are TGCAGCGTTAGCCCCGGAGGCGAGCAGTACTTC. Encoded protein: CSVSPGGEQYF.

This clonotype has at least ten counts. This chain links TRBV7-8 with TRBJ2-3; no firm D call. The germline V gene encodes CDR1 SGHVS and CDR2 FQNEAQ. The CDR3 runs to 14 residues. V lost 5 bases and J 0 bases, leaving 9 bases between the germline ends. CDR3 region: CASSPGTSTDTQYF. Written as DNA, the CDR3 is TGTGCCAGCAGCCCAGGCACTAGCACAGATACGCAGTATTTT.

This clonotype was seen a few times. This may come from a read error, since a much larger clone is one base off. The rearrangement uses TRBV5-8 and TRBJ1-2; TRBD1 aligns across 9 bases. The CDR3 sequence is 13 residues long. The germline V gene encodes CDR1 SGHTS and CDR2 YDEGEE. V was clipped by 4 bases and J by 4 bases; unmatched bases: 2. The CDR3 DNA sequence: TGTGCCAGCAGCATGGGACAGGGCTATGGCTACACCTTC. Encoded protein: CASSMGQGYGYTF.

Here the CDR3 DNA reads TGTGCCAGCAGCTTTCTACAGACGAGCTCCTACGAGCAGTACTTC. This translates into CASSFLQTSSYEQYF. The chain joins TRBV7-4 to TRBJ2-7; D unclear. With 3 bases removed from V and 0 bases from J, the gap between germline ends came to 12 bases. Germline CDR1 reads SGHVT; CDR2 reads SQSDAQ. This CDR3 has 15 residues.

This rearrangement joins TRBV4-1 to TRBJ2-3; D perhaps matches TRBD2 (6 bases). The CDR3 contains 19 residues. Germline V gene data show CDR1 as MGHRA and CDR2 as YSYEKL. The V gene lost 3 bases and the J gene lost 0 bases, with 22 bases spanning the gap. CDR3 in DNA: TGCGCCAGCAGCCAGCTACGGACTACACTTGATACTAGCACAGATACGCAGTATTTT. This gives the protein CASSQLRTTLDTSTDTQYF.

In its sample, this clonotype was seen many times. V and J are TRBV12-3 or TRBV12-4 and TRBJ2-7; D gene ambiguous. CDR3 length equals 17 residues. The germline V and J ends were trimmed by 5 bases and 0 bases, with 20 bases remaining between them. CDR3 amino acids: CASSPAKGIRRSYEQYF. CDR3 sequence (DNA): TGTGCCAGCAGTCCCGCAAAGGGAATTCGGCGCTCCTACGAGCAGTACTTC.

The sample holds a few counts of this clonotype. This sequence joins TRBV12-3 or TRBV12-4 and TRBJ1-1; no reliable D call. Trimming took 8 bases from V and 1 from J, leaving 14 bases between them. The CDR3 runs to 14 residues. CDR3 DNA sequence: TGTGCCAGCCGTATCGGGCAGTCGAACACTGAAGCTTTCTTT. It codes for CASRIGQSNTEAFF.